This TCR beta chain appears in the sequencing data of a study of blood T cell repertoires in COVID-19. At the level of the study: Sites across the United States, Italy and Spain contributed samples from acute and convalescent COVID-19.

This CDR3 is built from 14 residues. Germline trimming cut 3 bases from V and 3 bases from J; bases unmatched to any gene: 2. The germline gives CDR1 MGHRA, CDR2 YSYEKL. Original handling: Amplification of reference gene primers provided the estimated nucleated cell counts. TCRdb's copy holds only in-frame clones and misses some; the assay was immunoSEQ multiplex PCR. For V, J and clone size, that table is used; D and trimming come from the DNA. The sample yields fewer than 250,000 clones, 80% to 90% seen once. Assignment of participants to cohorts was predicated upon participant-reported clinical history.

V gene TRBV4-1 combines with J gene TRBJ2-7; 10 nucleotides align to TRBD2. The sample comprised PBMCs or T cells enriched from blood (not recorded which). The sequence was collected from a woman in her forties with acute COVID-19. The CDR3 sequence is CASSQIAGGYEQYF. The CDR3 bases are TGCGCCAGCAGCCAGATAGCGGGAGGCTACGAGCAGTACTTC.